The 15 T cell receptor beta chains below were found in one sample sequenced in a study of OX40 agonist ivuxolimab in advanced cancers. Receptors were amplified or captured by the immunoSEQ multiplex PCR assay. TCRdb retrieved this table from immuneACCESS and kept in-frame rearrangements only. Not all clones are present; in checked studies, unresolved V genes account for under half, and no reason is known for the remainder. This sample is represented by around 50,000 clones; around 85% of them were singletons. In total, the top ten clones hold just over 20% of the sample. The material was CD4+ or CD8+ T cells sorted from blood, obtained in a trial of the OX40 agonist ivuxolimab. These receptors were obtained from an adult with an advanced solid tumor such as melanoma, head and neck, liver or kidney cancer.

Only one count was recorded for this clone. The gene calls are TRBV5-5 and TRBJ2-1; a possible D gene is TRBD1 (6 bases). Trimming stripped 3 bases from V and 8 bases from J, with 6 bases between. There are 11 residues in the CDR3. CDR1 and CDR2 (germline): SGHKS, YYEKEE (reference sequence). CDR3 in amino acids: CASSSGDEQFF. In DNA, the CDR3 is TGTGCCAGCAGCTCAGGGGATGAGCAGTTCTTC.

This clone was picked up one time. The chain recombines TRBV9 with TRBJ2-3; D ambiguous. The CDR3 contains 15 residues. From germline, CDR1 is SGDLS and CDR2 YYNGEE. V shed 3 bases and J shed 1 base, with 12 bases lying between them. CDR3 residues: CASSADGLGTDTQYF. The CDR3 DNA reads TGTGCCAGCAGCGCTGACGGGCTTGGCACAGATACGCAGTATTTT.

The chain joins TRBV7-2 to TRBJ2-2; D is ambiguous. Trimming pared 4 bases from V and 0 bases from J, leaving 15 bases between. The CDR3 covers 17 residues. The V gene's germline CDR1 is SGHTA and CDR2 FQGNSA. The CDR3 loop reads CASSSSDPVPNTGELFF. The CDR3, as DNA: TGTGCCAGCAGCTCGTCAGACCCCGTTCCGAACACCGGGGAGCTGTTTTTT.

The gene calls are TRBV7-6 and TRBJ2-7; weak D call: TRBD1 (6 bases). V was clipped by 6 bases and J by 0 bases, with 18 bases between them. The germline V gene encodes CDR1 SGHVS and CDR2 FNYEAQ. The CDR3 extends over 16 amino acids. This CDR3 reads CASSWVGTDSSYEQYF. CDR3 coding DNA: TGTGCCAGCAGTTGGGTCGGGACGGACAGCTCCTACGAGCAGTACTTC.

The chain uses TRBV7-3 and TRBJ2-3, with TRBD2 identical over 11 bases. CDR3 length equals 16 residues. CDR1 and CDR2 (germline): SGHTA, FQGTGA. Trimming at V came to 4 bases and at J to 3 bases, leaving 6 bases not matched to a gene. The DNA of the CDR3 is TGTGCCAGCAGCTCCCCTAGCGGGGGGCCGACAGATACGCAGTATTTT. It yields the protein CASSSPSGGPTDTQYF.

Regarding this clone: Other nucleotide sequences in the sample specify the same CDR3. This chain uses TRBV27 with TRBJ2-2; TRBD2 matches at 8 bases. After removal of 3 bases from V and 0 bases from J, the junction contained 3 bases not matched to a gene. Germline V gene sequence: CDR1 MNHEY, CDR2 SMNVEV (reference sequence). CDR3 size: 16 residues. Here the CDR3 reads CASSFRGGPNTGELFF. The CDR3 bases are TGTGCCAGCAGTTTTCGGGGGGGGCCGAACACCGGGGAGCTGTTTTTT.

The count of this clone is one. CDR3 bases: TGTGCCAGCCAGTTTGCAGGGGGCCCAGATACGCAGTATTTT. Protein: CASQFAGGPDTQYF. The V call is TRBV28, the J call TRBJ2-3; 8 bases agree with TRBD1. Per the germline V gene, CDR1 is MDHEN and CDR2 is SYDVKM. The CDR3 totals 14 residues. Trimming at V came to 8 bases and at J to 4 bases, leaving 8 bases not matched to a gene.

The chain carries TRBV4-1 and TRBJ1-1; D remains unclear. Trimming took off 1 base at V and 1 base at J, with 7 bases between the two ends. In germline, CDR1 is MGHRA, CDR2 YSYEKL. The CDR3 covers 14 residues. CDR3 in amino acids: CASSQVSGNTEAFF. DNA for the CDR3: TGCGCCAGCAGCCAAGTATCAGGGAACACTGAAGCTTTCTTT.

CDR3 sequence (DNA): TGCGCCAGCAGCCAGGACAATGAGCAGTTCTTC. Amino acids: CASSQDNEQFF. The chain uses TRBV4-1 and TRBJ2-1; D is unresolved. The CDR3 contains 11 residues. The V and J ends lost 3 bases and 5 bases respectively, with 2 bases between them. From germline, CDR1 is MGHRA and CDR2 YSYEKL.

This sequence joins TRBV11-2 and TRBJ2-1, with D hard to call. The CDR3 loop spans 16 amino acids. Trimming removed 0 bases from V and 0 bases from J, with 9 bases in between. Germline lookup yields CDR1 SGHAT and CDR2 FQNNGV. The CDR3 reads CASSLEWQSSYNEQFF. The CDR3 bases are TGTGCCAGCAGCTTAGAGTGGCAGAGCTCCTACAATGAGCAGTTCTTC.

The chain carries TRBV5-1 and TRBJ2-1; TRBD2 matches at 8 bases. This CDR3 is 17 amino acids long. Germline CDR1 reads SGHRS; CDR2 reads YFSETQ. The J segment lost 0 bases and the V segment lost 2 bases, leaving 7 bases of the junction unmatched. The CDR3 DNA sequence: TGCGCCAGCAGCTTCCCGGGACTAGGGAGCTCCTACAATGAGCAGTTCTTC. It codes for CASSFPGLGSSYNEQFF.

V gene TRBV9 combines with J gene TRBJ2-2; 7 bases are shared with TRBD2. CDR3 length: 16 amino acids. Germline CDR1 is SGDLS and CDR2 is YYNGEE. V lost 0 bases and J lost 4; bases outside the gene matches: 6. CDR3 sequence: CASSVESGESTGELFF. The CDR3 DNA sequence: TGTGCCAGCAGCGTAGAAAGCGGGGAGAGCACCGGGGAGCTGTTTTTT.

The CDR3 nucleotides are TGTGCCAGCAGTTTTCTAGCGGGGGGAGATCAAGAGACCCAGTACTTC. Its protein product is CASSFLAGGDQETQYF. V and J are TRBV28 and TRBJ2-5; 11 bases line up with TRBD2. Looked up from germline, CDR1 is MDHEN and CDR2 is SYDVKM. The junction had 5 bases not matched to a gene; V was cut back by 3 bases and J by 2 bases. The CDR3 spans 16 residues.

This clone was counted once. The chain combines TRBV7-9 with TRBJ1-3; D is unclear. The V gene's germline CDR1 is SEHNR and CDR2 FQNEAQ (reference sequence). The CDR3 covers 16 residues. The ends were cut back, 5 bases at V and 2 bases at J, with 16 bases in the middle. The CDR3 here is CASSRLSSGAGNTIYF. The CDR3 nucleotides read TGTGCCAGCAGCCGTCTTAGTTCCGGAGCTGGAAACACCATATATTTT.

CDR3 region: CASSLGLMGGSGNTIYF. CDR3 bases: TGTGCCAGCAGTTTAGGCTTAATGGGGGGCTCTGGAAACACCATATATTTT. The chain carries TRBV28 and TRBJ1-3; D is perhaps TRBD1 (5 bases). The CDR3 sequence is 17 residues long. The germline V gene encodes CDR1 MDHEN and CDR2 SYDVKM. The V end was cut by 2 bases, the J end by 0 bases, with 14 bases between.